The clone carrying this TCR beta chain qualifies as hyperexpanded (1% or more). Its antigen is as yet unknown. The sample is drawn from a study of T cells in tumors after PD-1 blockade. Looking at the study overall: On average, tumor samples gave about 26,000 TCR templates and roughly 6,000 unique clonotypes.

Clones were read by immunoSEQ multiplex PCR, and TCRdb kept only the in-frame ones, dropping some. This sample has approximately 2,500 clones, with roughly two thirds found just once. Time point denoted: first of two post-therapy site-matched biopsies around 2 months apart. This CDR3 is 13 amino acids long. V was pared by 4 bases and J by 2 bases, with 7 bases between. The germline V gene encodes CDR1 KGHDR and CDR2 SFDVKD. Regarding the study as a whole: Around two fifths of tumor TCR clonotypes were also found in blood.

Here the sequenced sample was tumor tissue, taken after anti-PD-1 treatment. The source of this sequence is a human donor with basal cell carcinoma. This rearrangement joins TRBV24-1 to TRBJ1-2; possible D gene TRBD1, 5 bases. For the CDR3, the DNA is TGTGCCACCAGTGAGGGACGGAACTATGGCTACACCTTC. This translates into CATSEGRNYGYTF.